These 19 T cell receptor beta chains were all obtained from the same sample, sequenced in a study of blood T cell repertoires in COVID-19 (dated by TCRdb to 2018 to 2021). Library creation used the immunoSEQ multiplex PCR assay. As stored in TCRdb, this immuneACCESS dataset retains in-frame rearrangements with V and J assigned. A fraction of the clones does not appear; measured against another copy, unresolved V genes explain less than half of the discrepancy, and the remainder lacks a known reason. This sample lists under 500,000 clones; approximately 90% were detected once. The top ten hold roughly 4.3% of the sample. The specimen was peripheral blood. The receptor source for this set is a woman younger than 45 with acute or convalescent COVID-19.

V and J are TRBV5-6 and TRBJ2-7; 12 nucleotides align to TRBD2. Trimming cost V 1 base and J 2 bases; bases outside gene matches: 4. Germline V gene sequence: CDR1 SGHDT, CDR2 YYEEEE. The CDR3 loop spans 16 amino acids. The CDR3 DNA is TGTGCCAGCAGCTTGTTGGCTAGCGGGGGGGCCTACGAGCAGTACTTC. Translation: CASSLLASGGAYEQYF.

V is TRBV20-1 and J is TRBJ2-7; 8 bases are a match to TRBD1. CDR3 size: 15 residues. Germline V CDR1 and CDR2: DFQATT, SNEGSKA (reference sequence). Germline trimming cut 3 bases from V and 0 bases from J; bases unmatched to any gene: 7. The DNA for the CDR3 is TGCAGTGCTAGTCACCGGGACAGGATCTCCTACGAGCAGTACTTC. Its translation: CSASHRDRISYEQYF.

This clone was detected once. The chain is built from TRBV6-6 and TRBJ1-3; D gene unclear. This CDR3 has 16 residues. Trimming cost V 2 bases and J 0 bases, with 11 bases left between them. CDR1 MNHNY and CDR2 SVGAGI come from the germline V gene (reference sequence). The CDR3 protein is CASSYLLGGSGNTIYF. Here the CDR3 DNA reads TGTGCCAGCAGTTACCTACTCGGAGGCTCTGGAAACACCATATATTTT.

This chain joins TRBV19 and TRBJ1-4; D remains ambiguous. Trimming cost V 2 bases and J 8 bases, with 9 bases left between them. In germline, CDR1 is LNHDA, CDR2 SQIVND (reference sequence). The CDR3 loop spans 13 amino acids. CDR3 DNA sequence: TGTGCCAGTAGTATACGGGAGGGCGAAAAACTGTTTTTT. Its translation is CASSIREGEKLFF.

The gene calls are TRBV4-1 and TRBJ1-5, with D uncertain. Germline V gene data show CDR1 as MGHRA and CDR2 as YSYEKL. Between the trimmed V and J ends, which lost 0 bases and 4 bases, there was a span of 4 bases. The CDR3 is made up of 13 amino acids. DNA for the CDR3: TGCGCCAGCAGCCAAGACGGTAATCAGCCCCAGCATTTT. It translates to CASSQDGNQPQHF.

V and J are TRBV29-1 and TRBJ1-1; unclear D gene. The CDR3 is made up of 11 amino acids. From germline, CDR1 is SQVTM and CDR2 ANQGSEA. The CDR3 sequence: CTLTRDTEAFF. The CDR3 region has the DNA TGCACCCTGACCCGGGACACTGAAGCTTTCTTT.

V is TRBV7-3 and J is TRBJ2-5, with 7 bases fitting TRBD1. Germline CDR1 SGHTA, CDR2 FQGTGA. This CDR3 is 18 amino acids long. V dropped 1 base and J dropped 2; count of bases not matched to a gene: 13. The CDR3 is CASSLNPPTGVTQETQYF. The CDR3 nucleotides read TGTGCCAGCAGCTTAAACCCCCCAACAGGGGTGACGCAAGAGACCCAGTACTTC.

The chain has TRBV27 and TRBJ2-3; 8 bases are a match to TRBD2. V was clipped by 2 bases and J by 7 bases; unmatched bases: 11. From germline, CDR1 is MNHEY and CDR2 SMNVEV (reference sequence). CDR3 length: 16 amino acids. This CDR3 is CASSLGGRGGGNTQYF. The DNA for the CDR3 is TGTGCCAGCAGTTTAGGAGGTCGGGGCGGGGGGAATACGCAGTATTTT.

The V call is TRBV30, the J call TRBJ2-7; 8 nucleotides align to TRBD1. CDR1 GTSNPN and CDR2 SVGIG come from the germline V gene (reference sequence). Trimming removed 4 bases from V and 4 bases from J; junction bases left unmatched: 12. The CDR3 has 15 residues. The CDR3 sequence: CAWNRDRYGKYEQYF. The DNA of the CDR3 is TGTGCCTGGAATCGGGACAGGTACGGGAAATACGAGCAGTACTTC.

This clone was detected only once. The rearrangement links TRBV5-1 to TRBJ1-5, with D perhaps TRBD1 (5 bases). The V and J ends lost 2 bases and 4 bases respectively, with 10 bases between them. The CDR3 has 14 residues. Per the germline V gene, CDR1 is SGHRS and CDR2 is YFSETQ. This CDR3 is CASSLDSRNQPQHF. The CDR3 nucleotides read TGCGCCAGCAGCTTAGACAGCAGGAATCAGCCCCAGCATTTT.

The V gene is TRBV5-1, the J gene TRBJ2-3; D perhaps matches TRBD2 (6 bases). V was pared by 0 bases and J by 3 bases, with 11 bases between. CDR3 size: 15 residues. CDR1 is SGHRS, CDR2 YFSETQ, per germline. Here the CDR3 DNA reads TGCGCCAGCAGCTTGGGTTCTGGGGGGACAGATACGCAGTATTTT. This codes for CASSLGSGGTDTQYF.

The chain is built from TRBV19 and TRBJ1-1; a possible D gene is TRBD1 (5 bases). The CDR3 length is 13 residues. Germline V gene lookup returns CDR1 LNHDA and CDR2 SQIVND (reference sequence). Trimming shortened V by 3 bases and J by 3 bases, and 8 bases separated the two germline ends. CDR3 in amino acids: CASSIRQYTEAFF. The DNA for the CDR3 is TGTGCCAGTAGTATCAGACAGTACACTGAAGCTTTCTTT. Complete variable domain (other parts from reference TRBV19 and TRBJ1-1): DGGITQSPKYLFRKEGQNVTLSCEQNLNHDAMYWYRQDPGQGLRLIYYSQIVNDFQKGDIAEGYSVSREKKESFPLTVTSAQKNPTAFYLCASSIRQYTEAFFGQGTRLTVV.

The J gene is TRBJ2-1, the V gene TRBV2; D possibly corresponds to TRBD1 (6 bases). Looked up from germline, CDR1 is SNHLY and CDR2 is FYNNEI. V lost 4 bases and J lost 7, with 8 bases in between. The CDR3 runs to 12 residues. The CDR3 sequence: CASSGQGNEQFF. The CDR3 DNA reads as TGTGCCAGCAGTGGGCAGGGGAATGAGCAGTTCTTC.

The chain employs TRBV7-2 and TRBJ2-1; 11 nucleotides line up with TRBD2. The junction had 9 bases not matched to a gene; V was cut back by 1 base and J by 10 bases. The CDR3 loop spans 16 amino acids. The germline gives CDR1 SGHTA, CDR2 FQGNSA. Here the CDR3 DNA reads TGTGCCAGCAGCTTAGAGGGGACTAGCGGCTCTTGGGAGCAGTTCTTC. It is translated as CASSLEGTSGSWEQFF.

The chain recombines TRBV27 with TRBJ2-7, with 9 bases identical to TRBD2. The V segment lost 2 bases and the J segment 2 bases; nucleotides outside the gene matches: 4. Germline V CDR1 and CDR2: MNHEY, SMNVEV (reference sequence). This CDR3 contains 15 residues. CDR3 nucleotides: TGTGCCAGCAGTTTACTAAGCGGGGGGACCTACGAGCAGTACTTC. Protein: CASSLLSGGTYEQYF.

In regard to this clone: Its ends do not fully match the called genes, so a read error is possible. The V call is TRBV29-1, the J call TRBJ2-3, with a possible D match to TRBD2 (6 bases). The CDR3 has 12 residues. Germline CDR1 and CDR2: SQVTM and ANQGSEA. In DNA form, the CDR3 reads TGTAGTCTCGGAGGGAGCACAGATACGCAGTATTTT. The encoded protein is CSLGGSTDTQYF.

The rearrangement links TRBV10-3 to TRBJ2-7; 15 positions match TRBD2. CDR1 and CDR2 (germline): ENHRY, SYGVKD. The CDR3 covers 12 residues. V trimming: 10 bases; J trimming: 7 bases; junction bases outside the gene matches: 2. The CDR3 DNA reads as TGTGCCACAGGGACTAGCGGGGGGGAGCAGTACTTC. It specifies CATGTSGGEQYF.

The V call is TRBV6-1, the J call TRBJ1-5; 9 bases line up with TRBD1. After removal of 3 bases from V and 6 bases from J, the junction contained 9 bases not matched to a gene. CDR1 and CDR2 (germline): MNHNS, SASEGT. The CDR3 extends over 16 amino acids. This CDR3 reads CASSDRQGVGGQPQHF. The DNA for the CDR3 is TGTGCCAGCAGTGACCGACAGGGGGTTGGCGGTCAGCCCCAGCATTTT.

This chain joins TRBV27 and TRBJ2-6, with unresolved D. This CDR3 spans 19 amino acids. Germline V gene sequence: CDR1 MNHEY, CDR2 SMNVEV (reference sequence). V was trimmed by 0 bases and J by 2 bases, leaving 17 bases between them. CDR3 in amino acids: CASSLSPRPFRPGANVLTF. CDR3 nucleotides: TGTGCCAGCAGTTTATCCCCTAGGCCCTTCCGGCCTGGGGCCAACGTCCTGACTTTC. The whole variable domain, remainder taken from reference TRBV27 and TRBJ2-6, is EAQVTQNPRYLITVTGKKLTVTCSQNMNHEYMSWYRQDPGLGLRQIYYSMNVEVTDKGDVPEGYKVSRKEKRNFPLILESPSPNQTSLYFCASSLSPRPFRPGANVLTFGAGSRLTVL.